Listed below are T cell receptor beta chains from one sample, sequenced in a study of control samples from healthy donors and cancer patients. Sequencing was performed with immunoSEQ multiplex PCR; in TCRdb, only in-frame clones are kept and a portion is missing. The repertoire has over 100,000 clones, 92% of them found once; the top ten carry approximately 2%. Material for sequencing was blood. The receptors here all came from a woman aged 45-65 years in good health. The CDR3 runs from the conserved cysteine through the conserved F or W. The D gene is left open where the match is weak. The size of a clone is reported for some rows only, either as once, few or many, or as a class for expanded clones.

D gene: -; J gene: TRBJ2-1; V gene: TRBV6-5; clone size: -; CDR3 DNA: TGTGCCAGCAGTTCCCCCTGGTCCTACAATGAGCAGTTCTTC; CDR3 protein: CASSSPWSYNEQFF
D gene: TRBD2; J gene: TRBJ2-1; V gene: TRBV3-1/TRBV3-2; clone size: -; CDR3 DNA: TGTGCCAGCAGCCTGGCTAGCGGGGGCTACGGTGAGCAGTTCTTC; CDR3 protein: CASSLASGGYGEQFF
D gene: -; J gene: TRBJ2-1; V gene: TRBV6-2/TRBV6-3; clone size: once; CDR3 DNA: TGTGCCAGCAGTTACGGGACTGTATCAAGTGAGCAGTTCTTC; CDR3 protein: CASSYGTVSSEQFF
D gene: -; J gene: TRBJ2-2; V gene: TRBV11-3; clone size: -; CDR3 DNA: TGTGCCAGCAGCTTAGGGCTGACCACCGGGGAGCTGTTTTTT; CDR3 protein: CASSLGLTTGELFF
D gene: -; J gene: TRBJ1-2; V gene: TRBV5-6; clone size: -; CDR3 DNA: TGTGCCAGCAGCTTGTACGACAGATTCTATGGCTACACCTTC; CDR3 protein: CASSLYDRFYGYTF
D gene: -; J gene: TRBJ1-1; V gene: TRBV30; clone size: -; CDR3 DNA: TGTGCCTGGAGCGTACAGATGAACACTGAAGCTTTCTTT; CDR3 protein: CAWSVQMNTEAFF
D gene: -; J gene: TRBJ2-3; V gene: TRBV10-3; clone size: -; CDR3 DNA: TGTGCCGCCGGGACTCTGAACACAGATACGCAGTATTTT; CDR3 protein: CAAGTLNTDTQYF
D gene: TRBD2; J gene: TRBJ2-2; V gene: TRBV28; clone size: -; CDR3 DNA: TGTGCCAGTTCTAGCGGGTTCACCGGGGAGCTGTTTTTT; CDR3 protein: CASSSGFTGELFF
D gene: TRBD1; J gene: TRBJ1-6; V gene: TRBV28; clone size: -; CDR3 DNA: TGTGCCAGCACTAGGGGGCGAGGAGTCTCACCCCTCCACTTT; CDR3 protein: CASTRGRGVSPLHF
D gene: -; J gene: TRBJ1-3; V gene: TRBV5-8; clone size: -; CDR3 DNA: TGTGCCAGCAGCTCGGGACGACTCTCTGGAAACACCATATATTTT; CDR3 protein: CASSSGRLSGNTIYF
D gene: TRBD1; J gene: TRBJ1-2; V gene: TRBV5-1; clone size: few; CDR3 DNA: TGCGCCAGCAGCTTGGAGGGGGCGGGTGGCTACACCTTC; CDR3 protein: CASSLEGAGGYTF
D gene: TRBD1; J gene: TRBJ2-2; V gene: TRBV19; clone size: -; CDR3 DNA: TGTGCCAGTAGTAAACTCGGGGACAGGGTTACCGGGGAGCTGTTTTTT; CDR3 protein: CASSKLGDRVTGELFF
D gene: -; J gene: TRBJ1-2; V gene: TRBV5-5; clone size: -; CDR3 DNA: TGTGCCAGCAGCTTGCTCTCTAACTATGGCTACACCTTC; CDR3 protein: CASSLLSNYGYTF
D gene: -; J gene: TRBJ2-7; V gene: TRBV27; clone size: once; CDR3 DNA: TGTGCCAGCAGTTTAGGCCTAACCTACGAGCAGTACTTC; CDR3 protein: CASSLGLTYEQYF
D gene: -; J gene: TRBJ1-1; V gene: TRBV19; clone size: -; CDR3 DNA: TGTGCCAGTAGTAGCGGATTGGGGTGGAACACTGAAGCTTTCTTT; CDR3 protein: CASSSGLGWNTEAFF
D gene: -; J gene: TRBJ1-5; V gene: TRBV7-9; clone size: -; CDR3 DNA: TGTGCCAGCAGCTTAGGGGGACGGGGGGGCAATCAGCCCCAGCATTTT; CDR3 protein: CASSLGGRGGNQPQHF
D gene: TRBD1; J gene: TRBJ1-5; V gene: TRBV2; clone size: -; CDR3 DNA: TGTGCCAGCAGCGACAGGGGGAGCTATCAGCCCCAGCATTTT; CDR3 protein: CASSDRGSYQPQHF
D gene: TRBD2; J gene: TRBJ2-2; V gene: TRBV2; clone size: -; CDR3 DNA: TGTGCCAGCATCGGGTCGGGAGGGGGTACCGGGGAGCTGTTTTTT; CDR3 protein: CASIGSGGGTGELFF
D gene: -; J gene: TRBJ2-2; V gene: TRBV25-1; clone size: -; CDR3 DNA: TGTGCCAGCAAGCGCACCGGGAGCGGGGAGCTGTTTTTT; CDR3 protein: CASKRTGSGELFF
D gene: -; J gene: TRBJ1-4; V gene: TRBV28; clone size: few; CDR3 DNA: TGTGCCAGCAGTACCCGGAAACTTAATGAAAAACTGTTTTTT; CDR3 protein: CASSTRKLNEKLFF
D gene: -; J gene: TRBJ2-5; V gene: TRBV9; clone size: -; CDR3 DNA: TGTGCCAGCAGCGTAGGTCTAGGAGGGAAAGAGACCCAGTACTTC; CDR3 protein: CASSVGLGGKETQYF
D gene: -; J gene: TRBJ2-7; V gene: TRBV10-2; clone size: -; CDR3 DNA: TGCGCCAGCAGTGAGATGGAAACGGGAATATACGAGCAGTACTTC; CDR3 protein: CASSEMETGIYEQYF
D gene: -; J gene: TRBJ1-2; V gene: TRBV14; clone size: -; CDR3 DNA: TGTGCCAGCAGCCAAGAGAACAGGGAGGATGGCTACACCTTC; CDR3 protein: CASSQENREDGYTF
D gene: TRBD2; J gene: TRBJ2-7; V gene: TRBV27; clone size: -; CDR3 DNA: TGTGCCAGCAGTTTGGGTAGCGGGAGCCCCACCTACGAGCAGTACTTC; CDR3 protein: CASSLGSGSPTYEQYF
D gene: -; J gene: TRBJ2-3; V gene: TRBV5-1; clone size: -; CDR3 DNA: TGCGCCAGCAGCTTGGAAGAGGCAGATACGCAGTATTTT; CDR3 protein: CASSLEEADTQYF
D gene: -; J gene: TRBJ2-1; V gene: TRBV5-5; clone size: -; CDR3 DNA: TGTGCCAGCAGCTTGTTCGTACGGGACGTGCAGTTCTTC; CDR3 protein: CASSLFVRDVQFF
D gene: -; J gene: TRBJ2-2; V gene: TRBV4-2; clone size: -; CDR3 DNA: TGTGCCAGCAGCCAAGAGGGATCGAACACCGGGGAGCTGTTTTTT; CDR3 protein: CASSQEGSNTGELFF
D gene: -; J gene: TRBJ2-1; V gene: TRBV5-4; clone size: -; CDR3 DNA: TGTGCCAGCACCTTGGAAGGCGGAGATTACAATGAGCAGTTCTTC; CDR3 protein: CASTLEGGDYNEQFF
D gene: -; J gene: TRBJ1-2; V gene: TRBV11-3; clone size: -; CDR3 DNA: TGTGCCAGCAGCTTAGACGGTGACACTGGCTACACCTTC; CDR3 protein: CASSLDGDTGYTF
D gene: -; J gene: TRBJ1-2; V gene: TRBV5-1; clone size: -; CDR3 DNA: TGCGCCAGCAGCTCCGCCAACAGGGACTATGGCTACACCTTC; CDR3 protein: CASSSANRDYGYTF
D gene: -; J gene: TRBJ2-7; V gene: TRBV7-8; clone size: -; CDR3 DNA: TGTGCCAGCAGCTTAGGTGGGGGAGCGGGTCTCAGCTCCTACGAGCAGTACTTC; CDR3 protein: CASSLGGGAGLSSYEQYF
D gene: -; J gene: TRBJ1-2; V gene: TRBV29-1; clone size: -; CDR3 DNA: TGCAGCGTTGAGGCTGGGACGGATGGCTACACCTTC; CDR3 protein: CSVEAGTDGYTF
D gene: -; J gene: TRBJ2-1; V gene: TRBV28; clone size: -; CDR3 DNA: TGTGCCAGCAGTTTGTCCACCGGGACTCCCATTTCCTACAATGAGCAGTTCTTC; CDR3 protein: CASSLSTGTPISYNEQFF
D gene: -; J gene: TRBJ1-1; V gene: TRBV30; clone size: -; CDR3 DNA: TGTGCCTACCATAACGATCCTGTTGAAGCTTTCTTT; CDR3 protein: CAYHNDPVEAFF